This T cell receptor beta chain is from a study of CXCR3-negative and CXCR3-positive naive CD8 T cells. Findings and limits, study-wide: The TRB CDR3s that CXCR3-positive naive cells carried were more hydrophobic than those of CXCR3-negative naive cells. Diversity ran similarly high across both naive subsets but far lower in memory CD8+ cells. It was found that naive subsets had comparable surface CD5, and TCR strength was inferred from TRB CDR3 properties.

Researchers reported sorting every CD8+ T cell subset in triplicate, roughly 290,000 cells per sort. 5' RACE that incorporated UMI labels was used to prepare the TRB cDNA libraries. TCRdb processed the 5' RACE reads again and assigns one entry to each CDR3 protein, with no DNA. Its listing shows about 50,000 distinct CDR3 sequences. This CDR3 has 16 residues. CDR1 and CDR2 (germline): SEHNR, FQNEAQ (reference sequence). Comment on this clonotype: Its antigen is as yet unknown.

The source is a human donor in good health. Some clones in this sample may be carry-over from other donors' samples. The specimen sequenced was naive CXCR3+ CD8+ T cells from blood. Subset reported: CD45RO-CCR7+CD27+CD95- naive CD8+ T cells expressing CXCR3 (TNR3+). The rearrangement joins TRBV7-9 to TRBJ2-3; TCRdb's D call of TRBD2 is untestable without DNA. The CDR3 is CASSGTSGGRTDTQYF. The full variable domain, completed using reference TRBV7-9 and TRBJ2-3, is DTGVSQNPRHKITKRGQNVTFRCDPISEHNRLYWYRQTLGQGPEFLTYFQNEAQLEKSRLLSDRFSAERPKGSFSTLEIQRTEQGDSAMYLCASSGTSGGRTDTQYFGPGTRLTVL.